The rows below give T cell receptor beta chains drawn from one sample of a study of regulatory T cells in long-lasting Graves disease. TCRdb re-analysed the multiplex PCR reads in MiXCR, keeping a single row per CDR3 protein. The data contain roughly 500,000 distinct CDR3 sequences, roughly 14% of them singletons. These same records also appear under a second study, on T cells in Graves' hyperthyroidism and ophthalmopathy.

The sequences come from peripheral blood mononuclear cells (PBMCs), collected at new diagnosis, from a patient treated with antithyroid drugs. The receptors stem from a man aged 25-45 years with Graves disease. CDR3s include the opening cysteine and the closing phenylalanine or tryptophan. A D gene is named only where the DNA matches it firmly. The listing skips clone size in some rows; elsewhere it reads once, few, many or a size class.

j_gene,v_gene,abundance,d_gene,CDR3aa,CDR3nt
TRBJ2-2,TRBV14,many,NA,CASSPIQGTRNTGELFF,TGTGCCAGCAGCCCCATTCAAGGGACAAGGAACACCGGGGAGCTGTTTTTT
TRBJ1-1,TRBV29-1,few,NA,CSVGGENTEAFF,TGCAGCGTGGGAGGGGAGAACACTGAAGCTTTCTTT
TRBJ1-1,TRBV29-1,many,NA,CSVSTRVWRNTEAFF,TGCAGCGTCTCTACCCGGGTTTGGCGGAACACTGAAGCTTTCTTT
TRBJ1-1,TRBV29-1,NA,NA,CSEVIPGKAFF,TGCAGCGAAGTTATACCAGGGAAAGCTTTCTTT
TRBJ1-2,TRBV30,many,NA,CAWSKDGRTYGYTF,TGTGCCTGGAGCAAGGACGGGAGGACCTATGGCTACACCTTC
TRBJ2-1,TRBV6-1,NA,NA,CASSRLVTSDNEQFF,TGTGCCAGCAGTAGACTAGTCACCTCCGACAATGAGCAGTTCTTC
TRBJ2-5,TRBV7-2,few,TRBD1,CASSPEGTAKETQYF,TGTGCCAGCAGCCCAGAGGGGACAGCAAAAGAGACCCAGTACTTC
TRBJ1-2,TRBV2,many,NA,CASIAGEDGYTF,TGTGCCAGCATTGCCGGGGAGGATGGCTACACCTTC
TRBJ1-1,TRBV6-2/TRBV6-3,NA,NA,CATTPGGMDTEAFF,TGTGCCACCACCCCGGGGGGAATGGACACTGAAGCTTTCTTT
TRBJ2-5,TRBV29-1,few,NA,CSVRGHRETQYF,TGCAGCGTTCGGGGGCATCGAGAGACCCAGTACTTC
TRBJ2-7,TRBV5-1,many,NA,CASSWDNSYEQYF,TGCGCCAGCAGCTGGGACAACTCCTACGAGCAGTACTTC
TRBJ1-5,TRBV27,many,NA,CASSGDGSNQPQHF,TGTGCCAGCAGTGGGGACGGTAGCAATCAGCCCCAGCATTTT
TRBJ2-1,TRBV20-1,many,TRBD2,CSANGRLAGGRREQFF,TGCAGTGCCAACGGTCGACTAGCGGGAGGACGTCGTGAGCAGTTCTTC
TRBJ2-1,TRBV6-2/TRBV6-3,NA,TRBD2,CASRIQLAGFCNEQFF,TGTGCCAGCAGGATCCAACTAGCGGGGTTCTGCAATGAGCAGTTCTTC
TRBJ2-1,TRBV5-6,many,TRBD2,CASSFPAGRNEQFF,TGTGCCAGCAGCTTCCCAGCGGGGCGAAATGAGCAGTTCTTC
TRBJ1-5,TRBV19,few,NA,CAHLRDTYQPQHF,TGTGCCCACCTGCGGGACACATATCAGCCCCAGCATTTT
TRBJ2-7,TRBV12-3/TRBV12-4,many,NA,CASSLRHSSYEQYF,TGTGCCAGCAGTTTAAGACATAGCTCCTACGAGCAGTACTTC
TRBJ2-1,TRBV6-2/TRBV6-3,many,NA,CASSYSRGGSYNEQFF,TGTGCCAGCAGTTACTCGCGTGGGGGCTCCTACAATGAGCAGTTCTTC
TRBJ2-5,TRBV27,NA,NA,CASSLSGDLAQETQYF,TGTGCCAGCAGTTTATCCGGGGACCTGGCCCAAGAGACCCAGTACTTC
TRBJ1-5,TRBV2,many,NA,CASSRGRFNQPQHF,TGTGCCAGCAGCCGCGGACGGTTCAATCAGCCCCAGCATTTT
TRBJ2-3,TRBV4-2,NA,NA,CASSQEDLGLSTDTQYF,TGTGCCAGCAGCCAAGAGGATCTAGGACTGAGCACAGATACGCAGTATTTT
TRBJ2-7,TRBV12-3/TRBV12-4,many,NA,CASSLTEQYF,TGTGCCAGCAGTTTAACAGAGCAGTACTTC
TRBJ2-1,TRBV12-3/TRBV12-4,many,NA,CASSRLYNEQFF,TGTGCCAGCAGTCGACTGTACAATGAGCAGTTCTTC
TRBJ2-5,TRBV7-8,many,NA,CASSPPGAGETQYF,TGTGCCAGCAGCCCCCCGGGGGCGGGAGAGACCCAGTACTTC
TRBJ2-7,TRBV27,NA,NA,CAISRVSFYEQYF,TGTGCCATCAGTCGGGTGAGCTTCTACGAGCAGTACTTC
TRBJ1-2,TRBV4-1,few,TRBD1,CASSRDSLGYGYTF,TGCGCCAGCAGCCGGGACAGCCTTGGCTATGGCTACACCTTC